The 10 T cell receptor beta chains presented below share a single source sample, sequenced in a study of T-cell memory formation after mild COVID-19. Via MiXCR, TCRdb re-called the 5' RACE reads, giving one row per CDR3 protein. This sample has 150,000 to 200,000 distinct CDR3 sequences, with roughly 28% found just once. Sequencing used PBMCs or a T cell subset sorted from them (not recorded which). These receptors were collected from an adult woman who had mild COVID-19 (a few samples of this study predate the infection). Cell type and time point are not known.

The chain employs TRBV7-9 and TRBJ2-7; unclear D gene. CDR1 and CDR2 (germline): SEHNR, FQNEAQ (reference sequence). This CDR3 is built from 12 residues. V lost 1 base and J 4 bases, leaving 5 bases between the germline ends. The CDR3 coding sequence is TGTGCCAGCAGCTTAGAAAGGTACGAGCAGTACTTC. Translation gives CASSLERYEQYF.

CDR3 in DNA: TGTGCCAGCACCCCACGGGACCTAACTGAAGCTTTCTTT. Residues: CASTPRDLTEAFF. The rearrangement uses TRBV3-1 and TRBJ1-1; D might be TRBD1 (5 bases). The CDR3 runs 13 residues. Deletions cut 7 bases from V and 5 bases from J, with 14 bases between. Germline V gives CDR1 LGHDT, CDR2 YNNKEL (reference sequence).

This chain links TRBV27 with TRBJ1-2; D gene ambiguous. V shed 5 bases and J shed 4 bases, with 11 bases lying between them. The CDR3 runs 13 residues. Germline V lookup: CDR1 MNHEY, CDR2 SMNVEV (reference sequence). CDR3 DNA sequence: TGTGCCAGCAGTCAGACAAGCAGCTATGGCTACACCTTC. This gives the protein CASSQTSSYGYTF.

In its sample, this clonotype was seen a few times. The chain has TRBV24-1 and TRBJ2-1, with D unclear. Trimming took off 4 bases at V and 8 bases at J, with 8 bases between the two ends. The CDR3 covers 12 residues. Germline lookup yields CDR1 KGHDR and CDR2 SFDVKD. This CDR3 reads CATSDQGHEQFF. CDR3 bases: TGTGCCACCAGTGACCAAGGGCATGAGCAGTTCTTC.

This clonotype was observed a few times. This rearrangement joins TRBV5-1 to TRBJ2-7, with a possible D match to TRBD1 (5 bases). Trimming cost V 2 bases and J 2 bases, with 8 bases left between them. Germline V gene data show CDR1 as SGHRS and CDR2 as YFSETQ. The CDR3 consists of 13 residues. The CDR3 sequence: CASSFRQTYEQYF. CDR3 nucleotide sequence: TGCGCCAGCAGCTTCAGACAGACCTACGAGCAGTACTTC.

This clonotype was seen a few times. This sequence joins TRBV20-1 and TRBJ1-2; no reliable D call. The CDR3 contains 14 residues. Germline lookup yields CDR1 DFQATT and CDR2 SNEGSKA (reference sequence). The germline V and J ends were trimmed by 3 bases and 4 bases, with 15 bases remaining between them. The CDR3 loop is CSASPQDGLYGYTF. CDR3 DNA sequence: TGCAGTGCTAGTCCCCAGGACGGCCTCTATGGCTACACCTTC.

The genes are TRBV20-1 and TRBJ2-1, with TRBD1 as a possible D gene (5 bases). This CDR3 is built from 14 residues. Trimming took 5 bases from V and 8 from J, leaving 19 bases between them. Germline lookup yields CDR1 DFQATT and CDR2 SNEGSKA (reference sequence). The CDR3 here is CSALLGVELHEQFF. CDR3 DNA sequence: TGCAGTGCTCTGCTAGGGGTGGAGTTGCATGAGCAGTTCTTC.

The V call is TRBV27, the J call TRBJ1-2; D possibly corresponds to TRBD1 (5 bases). Germline V gene lookup returns CDR1 MNHEY and CDR2 SMNVEV (reference sequence). V lost 2 bases and J lost 6, with 10 bases in between. The CDR3 sequence is 13 residues long. CDR3 region: CASSLGAVDGYTF. Written as DNA, the CDR3 is TGTGCCAGCAGTTTAGGGGCGGTCGATGGCTACACCTTC.

The sample holds a few counts of this clonotype. The chain combines TRBV2 with TRBJ2-4; a possible D gene is TRBD1 (7 bases). This CDR3 spans 16 amino acids. CDR1 and CDR2 from the germline V gene are SNHLY and FYNNEI. Trimming took off 5 bases at V and 6 bases at J, with 20 bases between the two ends. CDR3 sequence reads: CASSPVSRQGGNIQYF. CDR3 coding DNA: TGTGCCAGCAGTCCTGTATCCCGACAGGGAGGAAACATTCAGTACTTC.

The J gene is TRBJ2-6, the V gene TRBV4-3; D might be TRBD1 or TRBD2, each matching 5 bases. Germline assignment: CDR1 LGHNA and CDR2 YSLEER. This CDR3 is 16 amino acids long. V dropped 3 bases and J dropped 4 bases, with 13 bases sitting between them. The CDR3 is CASSHQRGSGANVLTF. The CDR3 bases are TGCGCCAGCAGCCACCAGAGGGGTTCCGGGGCCAACGTCCTGACTTTC.